This T cell receptor (beta chain) was captured by sequencing in a study of beta chain features in type 1 diabetes. Study-level points and caveats: TCRB CDR3s were moderately but significantly shorter in Type 1 diabetes patients in all four CD4+ subsets.

One heparinised blood draw, averaging about 120 mL, came from each donor. This clone was picked up a small number of times. Antigen unknown. V dropped 7 bases and J dropped 4; count of bases not matched to a gene: 12. Germline-derived CDR1 and CDR2 are LGHNT and FRNRAP. There are 15 residues in the CDR3. Every bit of the isolated RNA underwent reverse transcription, so sequencing read expressed TCRB transcripts. Produced via immunoSEQ multiplex PCR; TCRdb's table is partial and in-frame only. The table has a few hundred thousand clones, about 15% seen once. The specimen was naive CD4+ T cells from blood. The sequence was obtained from a man younger than 40 in good health. The J gene is TRBJ2-5, the V gene TRBV12-5, with TRBD1 matching 7 bases. In DNA, the CDR3 is TGTGCTAGTGCCCGAATGACAGGGAGTGGAGAGACCCAGTACTTC. Its protein is CASARMTGSGETQYF.